These 9 T cell receptor beta chains share one sample of origin, sequenced in a study of blood T cells in healthy people across ages. A sample-barcoded 5' primer and a J-beta primer mix were used in a second PCR of roughly 7 to 12 cycles. TCRdb reprocessed the 5' RACE reads via MiXCR and lists one record per CDR3 protein. The table has some 640,000 distinct CDR3 sequences, about 30% seen once. Sequences were obtained from blood. Source of these receptors: a woman of 80 years or more in good health.

The chain combines TRBV20-1 with TRBJ2-5; 10 bases match TRBD1. The DNA end is more similar to TRBJ2-7, so the J call may be wrong. This CDR3 region has 15 residues. CDR1 and CDR2 from the germline V gene are DFQATT and SNEGSKA (reference sequence). The CDR3 is CSAREGGQGRDEQYF. CDR3 sequence (DNA): TGCAGTGCTAGAGAAGGGGGACAGGGGAGGGACGAGCAGTACTTC.

Ten or more counts support this clonotype. The J gene is TRBJ2-3, the V gene TRBV20-1; D perhaps matches TRBD2 (6 bases). Trimming shortened V by 6 bases and J by 0 bases, and 13 bases separated the two germline ends. The CDR3 has 14 residues. CDR1 DFQATT and CDR2 SNEGSKA come from the germline V gene (reference sequence). The CDR3 loop is CSAPGTASTDTQYF. Written as DNA, the CDR3 is TGCAGTGCCCCCGGGACTGCTAGCACAGATACGCAGTATTTT.

This clonotype was seen a few times. The chain has TRBV3-1 and TRBJ2-2; 8 nucleotides align to TRBD2. Trimming removed 1 base from V and 4 bases from J; junction bases left unmatched: 5. The CDR3 totals 16 residues. Germline V gene data show CDR1 as LGHDT and CDR2 as YNNKEL (reference sequence). DNA of the CDR3: TGTGCCAGCAGCCAAGGGGGACTAGTGGCCACCGGGGAGCTGTTTTTT. Translating it yields CASSQGGLVATGELFF.

The chain is built from TRBV12-3 or TRBV12-4 and TRBJ2-1, with 11 bases matching TRBD2. The CDR3 runs to 16 residues. V lost 5 bases, J lost 7 bases, and 10 bases stayed unmatched. The CDR3 sequence: CASSDGASGGWNEQFF. The CDR3 DNA sequence: TGTGCCAGCAGTGACGGGGCTAGCGGGGGGTGGAATGAGCAGTTCTTC.

This clonotype was recorded at least ten times. The chain couples TRBV7-2 to TRBJ1-2; TRBD1 agrees at 7 bases. Trimming at V came to 1 base and at J to 8 bases, leaving 4 bases not matched to a gene. Germline V gene lookup returns CDR1 SGHTA and CDR2 FQGNSA. The CDR3 is 13 amino acids. The CDR3 sequence: CASSLERGRGYTF. In DNA, the CDR3 is TGTGCCAGCAGCTTAGAGAGGGGGCGAGGCTACACCTTC.

Concerning this clonotype itself: One end of the junction fails to match germline, which may point to a read error. V usage is TRBV5-5 and J usage is TRBJ1-2; D perhaps matches TRBD1 (6 bases). Germline V gene sequence: CDR1 SGHKS, CDR2 YYEKEE (reference sequence). CDR3 length: 14 residues. CDR3 protein: CVSSLEQGRYGYTF. DNA for the CDR3: TGTGTCAGCAGCTTGGAACAGGGTCGATATGGCTACACCTTC.

In this sample, this clonotype turned up many times. The chain combines TRBV5-1 with TRBJ2-1; 7 bases map to TRBD2. This CDR3 contains 14 residues. V trimming: 4 bases; J trimming: 9 bases; junction bases outside the gene matches: 10. Germline CDR1 reads SGHRS; CDR2 reads YFSETQ. The CDR3 DNA reads as TGCGCCAGCAGCCCAGCGGGGAGGATCGGTGAGCAGTTCTTC. Residues: CASSPAGRIGEQFF.

The chain links TRBV7-8 to TRBJ2-3, with TRBD2 matching 8 bases. The CDR3 totals 18 residues. Germline trimming cut 1 base from V and 1 base from J; bases unmatched to any gene: 10. CDR1 and CDR2 (germline): SGHVS, FQNEAQ. DNA of the CDR3: TGTGCCAGCAGCTTAGGCGGGGGGTTCATCTCTGGCACAGATACGCAGTATTTT. Amino acids: CASSLGGGFISGTDTQYF.

In the case of this clonotype: Germline and junction disagree at one end, which may indicate a read error. The V and J genes are TRBV30 and TRBJ1-6; weak D call: TRBD1 (5 bases). The V gene's germline CDR1 is GTSNPN and CDR2 SVGIG (reference sequence). The CDR3 sequence is 14 residues long. The CDR3 protein is CARSHGTVNSPLHF. CDR3 bases: TGTGCCCGGAGTCATGGGACGGTAAATTCACCCCTCCACTTT.